This TCR beta chain derives from a study of identical twins. Study-wide points: Possibly, invariant MAIT and iNKT cells partly confounded zero-insertion analyses.

Germline CDR1 and CDR2: SGHTS and YDEGEE. This CDR3 is built from 16 residues. V was pared by 4 bases and J by 1 base, with 8 bases of the junction left unmatched. As to this clonotype: Its specificity is unknown.

The cDNA had a unique molecular identifier and a template-switch universal primer site. TCRdb ran MiXCR on the 5' RACE reads and lists one entry per CDR3 protein. The sample lists 1.5 million to 2 million distinct CDR3 sequences; under 35% were seen once. Every one of the donors was a healthy Caucasian. The rearrangement joins TRBV5-8 to TRBJ2-3; 8 positions match TRBD1. Sequencing input: cord blood. The TCR was taken from a newborn girl in good health. CDR3 sequence reads: CASSPGQVGGTDTQYF. DNA of the CDR3: TGTGCCAGCAGCCCGGGACAGGTAGGGGGCACAGATACGCAGTATTTT.